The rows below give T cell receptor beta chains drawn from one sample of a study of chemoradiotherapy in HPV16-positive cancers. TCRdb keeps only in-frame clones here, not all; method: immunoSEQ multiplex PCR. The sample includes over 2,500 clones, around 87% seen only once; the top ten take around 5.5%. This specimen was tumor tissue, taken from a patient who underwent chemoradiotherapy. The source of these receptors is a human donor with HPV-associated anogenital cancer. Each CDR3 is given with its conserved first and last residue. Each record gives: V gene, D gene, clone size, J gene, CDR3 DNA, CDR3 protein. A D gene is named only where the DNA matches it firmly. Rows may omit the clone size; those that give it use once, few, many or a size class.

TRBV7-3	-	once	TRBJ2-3	TGTGCCAGCAGCTTAACGGGGGCAAAGGATACGCAGTATTTT	CASSLTGAKDTQYF
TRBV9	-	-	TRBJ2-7	TGTGCCAGCAGCGACGACAGGGACTCCGCATACGAGCAGTACTTC	CASSDDRDSAYEQYF
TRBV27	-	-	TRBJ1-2	TGTGCCAGCACCTCGGCGGGGGGAAACTATGGCTACACCTTC	CASTSAGGNYGYTF
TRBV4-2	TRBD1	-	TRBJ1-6	TGTGCCAGCAGCCAAGTTTGGGACAGGGACGGTTCACCCCTCCACTTT	CASSQVWDRDGSPLHF
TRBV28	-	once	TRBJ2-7	TGTGCCAGCAGTTTTATTAGATTAAATATAGAGGAATCCGAGCAGTACTTC	CASSFIRLNIEESEQYF
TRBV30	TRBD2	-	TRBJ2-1	TGTGCCTGGAGTGGCGGGACTAGCGGGACACGTGAGCAGTTCTTC	CAWSGGTSGTREQFF
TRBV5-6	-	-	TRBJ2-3	TGTGCCAGCAGCTTGGGTGTGGGGGATACGCAGTATTTT	CASSLGVGDTQYF
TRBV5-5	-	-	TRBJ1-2	TGTGCCAGCAGCTCAGACACGGTATATGGCTACACCTTC	CASSSDTVYGYTF
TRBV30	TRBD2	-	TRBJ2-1	TGTGCCTGGAGTGTTAAGGGAGGGGATGAGCAGTTCTTC	CAWSVKGGDEQFF
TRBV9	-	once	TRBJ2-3	TGTGCCAGCAGCGTAGAGACGGGATGGGGGGATACGCAGTATTTT	CASSVETGWGDTQYF
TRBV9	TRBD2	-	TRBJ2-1	TGTGCCAGCAGCGTAGTAGGTGGGAGGGATAATTACAATGAGCAGTTCTTC	CASSVVGGRDNYNEQFF
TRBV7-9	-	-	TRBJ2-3	TGTGCCAGCAGCTTAATGGAGGGGGCAGGTACGCAGTATTTT	CASSLMEGAGTQYF
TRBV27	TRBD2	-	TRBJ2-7	TGTGCCAGCAGTTTATCGCGGCGGGGGGGCTACGAGCAGTACTTC	CASSLSRRGGYEQYF
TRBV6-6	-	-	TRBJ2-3	TGTGCCAGCGCCCGTGGGGGGGCGTCAGATACGCAGTATTTT	CASARGGASDTQYF
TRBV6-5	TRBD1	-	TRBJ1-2	TGTGCCAGCAGTTATGGGACAGACTATGGCTACACCTTC	CASSYGTDYGYTF
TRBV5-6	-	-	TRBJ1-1	TGTGCCAGCAGCCCGGTCGGGACCGGGGACACTGAAGCTTTCTTT	CASSPVGTGDTEAFF
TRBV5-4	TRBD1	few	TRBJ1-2	TGTGCCAGCAGCTTGGATGGAACAGGGGTTTATGGCTACACCTTC	CASSLDGTGVYGYTF